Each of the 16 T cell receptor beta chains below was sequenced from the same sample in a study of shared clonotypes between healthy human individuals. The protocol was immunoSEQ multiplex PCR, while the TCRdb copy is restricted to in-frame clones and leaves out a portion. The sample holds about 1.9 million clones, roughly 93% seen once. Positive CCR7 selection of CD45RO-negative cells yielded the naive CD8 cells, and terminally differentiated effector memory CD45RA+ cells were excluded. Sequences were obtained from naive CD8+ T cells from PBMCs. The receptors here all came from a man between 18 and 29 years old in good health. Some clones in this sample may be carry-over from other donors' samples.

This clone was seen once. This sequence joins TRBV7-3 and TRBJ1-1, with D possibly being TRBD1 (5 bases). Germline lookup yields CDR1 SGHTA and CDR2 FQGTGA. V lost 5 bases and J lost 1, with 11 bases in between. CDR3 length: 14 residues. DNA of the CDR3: TGTGCCAGCAGCCCCGGGGCAGCGAACACTGAAGCTTTCTTT. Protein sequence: CASSPGAANTEAFF.

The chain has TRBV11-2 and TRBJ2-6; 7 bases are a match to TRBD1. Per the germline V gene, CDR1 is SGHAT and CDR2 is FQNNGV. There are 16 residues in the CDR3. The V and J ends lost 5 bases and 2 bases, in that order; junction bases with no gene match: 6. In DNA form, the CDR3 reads TGTGCCAGCAGCACCCGGACAGGAGCTGGGGCCAACGTCCTGACTTTC. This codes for CASSTRTGAGANVLTF.

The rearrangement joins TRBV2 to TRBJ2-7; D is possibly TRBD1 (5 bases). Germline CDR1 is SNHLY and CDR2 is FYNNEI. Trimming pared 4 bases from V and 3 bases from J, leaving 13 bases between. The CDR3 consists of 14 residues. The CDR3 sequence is CASSVLGQGYEQYF. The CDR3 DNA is TGTGCCAGCAGTGTCCTGGGGCAGGGCTACGAGCAGTACTTC.

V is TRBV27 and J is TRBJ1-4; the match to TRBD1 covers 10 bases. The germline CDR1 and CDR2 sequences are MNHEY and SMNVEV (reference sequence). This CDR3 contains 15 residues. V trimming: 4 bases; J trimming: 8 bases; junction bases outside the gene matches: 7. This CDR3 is CASSSAGTGVEKLFF. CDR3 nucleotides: TGTGCCAGCAGTTCCGCCGGGACAGGGGTAGAAAAACTGTTTTTT.

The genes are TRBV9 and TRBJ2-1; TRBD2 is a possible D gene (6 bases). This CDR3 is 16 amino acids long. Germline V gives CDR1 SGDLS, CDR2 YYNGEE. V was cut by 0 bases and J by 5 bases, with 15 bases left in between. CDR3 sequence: CASSVERDWGDNEQFF. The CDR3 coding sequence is TGTGCCAGCAGCGTAGAACGGGACTGGGGTGACAATGAGCAGTTCTTC.

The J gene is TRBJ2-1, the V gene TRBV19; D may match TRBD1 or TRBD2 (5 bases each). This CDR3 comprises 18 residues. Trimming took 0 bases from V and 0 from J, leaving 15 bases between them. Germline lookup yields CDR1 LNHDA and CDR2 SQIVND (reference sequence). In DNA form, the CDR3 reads TGTGCCAGTAGTATAGAAGGGGAGCACCGGAGCTCCTACAATGAGCAGTTCTTC. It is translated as CASSIEGEHRSSYNEQFF.

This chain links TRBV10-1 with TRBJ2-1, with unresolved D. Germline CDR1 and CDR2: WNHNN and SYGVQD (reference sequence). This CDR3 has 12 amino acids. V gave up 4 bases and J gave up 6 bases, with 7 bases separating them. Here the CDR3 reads CASSVSLNEQFF. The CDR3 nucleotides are TGCGCCAGCAGTGTGAGCCTCAATGAGCAGTTCTTC.

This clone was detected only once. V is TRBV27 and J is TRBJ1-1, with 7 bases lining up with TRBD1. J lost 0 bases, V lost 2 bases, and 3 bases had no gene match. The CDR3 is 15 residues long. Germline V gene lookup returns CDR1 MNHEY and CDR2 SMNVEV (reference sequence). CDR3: CASSLLTGVNTEAFF. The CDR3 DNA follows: TGTGCCAGCAGTTTACTAACAGGGGTGAACACTGAAGCTTTCTTT.

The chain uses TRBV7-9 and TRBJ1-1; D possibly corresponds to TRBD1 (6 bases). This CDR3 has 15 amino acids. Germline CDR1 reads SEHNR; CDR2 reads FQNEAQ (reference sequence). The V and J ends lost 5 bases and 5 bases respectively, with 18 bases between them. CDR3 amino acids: CASSPTGGRWTEAFF. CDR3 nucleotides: TGTGCCAGCAGCCCGACCGGGGGGCGTTGGACTGAAGCTTTCTTT.

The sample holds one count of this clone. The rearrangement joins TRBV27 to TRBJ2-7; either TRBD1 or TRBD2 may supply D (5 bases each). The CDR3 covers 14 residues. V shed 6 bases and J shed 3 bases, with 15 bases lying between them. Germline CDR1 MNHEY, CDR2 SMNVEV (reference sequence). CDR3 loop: CASRMGRTLYEQYF. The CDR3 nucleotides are TGTGCCAGCAGAATGGGACGGACCCTCTACGAGCAGTACTTC.

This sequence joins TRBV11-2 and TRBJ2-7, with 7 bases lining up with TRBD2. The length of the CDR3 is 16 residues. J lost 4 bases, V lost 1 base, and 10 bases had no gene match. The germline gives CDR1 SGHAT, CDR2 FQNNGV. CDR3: CASSLVGGSLGYEQYF. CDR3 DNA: TGTGCCAGCAGCTTAGTCGGCGGGAGCCTTGGGTACGAGCAGTACTTC.

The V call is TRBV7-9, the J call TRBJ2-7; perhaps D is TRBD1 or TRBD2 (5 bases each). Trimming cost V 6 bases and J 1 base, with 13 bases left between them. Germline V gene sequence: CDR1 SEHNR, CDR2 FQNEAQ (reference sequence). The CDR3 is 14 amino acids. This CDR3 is CASRKGDGSYEQYF. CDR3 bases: TGTGCCAGCAGGAAAGGGGACGGTTCCTACGAGCAGTACTTC.

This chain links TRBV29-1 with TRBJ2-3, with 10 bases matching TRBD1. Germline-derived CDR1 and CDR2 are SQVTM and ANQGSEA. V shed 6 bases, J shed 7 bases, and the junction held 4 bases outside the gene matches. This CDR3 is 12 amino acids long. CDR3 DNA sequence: TGCAGCGTCGGGACAGGGGTGCATACGCAGTATTTT. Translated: CSVGTGVHTQYF.

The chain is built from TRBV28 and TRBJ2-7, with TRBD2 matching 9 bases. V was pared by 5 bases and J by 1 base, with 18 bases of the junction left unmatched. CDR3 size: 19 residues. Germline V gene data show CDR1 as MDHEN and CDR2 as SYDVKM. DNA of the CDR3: TGTGCCAGCAGTAACCGTGGGGTCCTAGCGGGAATAACATCCTACGAGCAGTACTTC. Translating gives CASSNRGVLAGITSYEQYF.

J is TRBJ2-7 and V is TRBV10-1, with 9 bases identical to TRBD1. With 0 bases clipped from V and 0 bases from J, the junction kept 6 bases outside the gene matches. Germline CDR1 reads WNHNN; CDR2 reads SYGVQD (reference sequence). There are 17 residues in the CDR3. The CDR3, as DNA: TGCGCCAGCAGTGAGTCGCCCCCGGGACAGGGCTCCTACGAGCAGTACTTC. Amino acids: CASSESPPGQGSYEQYF.

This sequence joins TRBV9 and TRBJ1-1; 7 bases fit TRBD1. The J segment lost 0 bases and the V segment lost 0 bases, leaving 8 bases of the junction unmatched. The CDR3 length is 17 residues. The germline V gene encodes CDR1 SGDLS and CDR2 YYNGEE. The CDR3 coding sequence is TGTGCCAGCAGCGTAGGTTCAGGACAGGATTTGAACACTGAAGCTTTCTTT. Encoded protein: CASSVGSGQDLNTEAFF.